Listed below are T cell receptor beta chains from one sample, sequenced in a study of T cells in Graves' hyperthyroidism and ophthalmopathy. TCRdb analysed the multiplex PCR reads with MiXCR anew, one entry per CDR3 protein. Of about 350,000 distinct CDR3 sequences in the sample, about 14% were seen once. The sample was blood. All receptors come from a woman aged 30 to 39 with Graves' hyperthyroidism. Each CDR3 is given with its conserved first and last residue. Fields, in order: V gene, D gene, clone size, J gene, CDR3 protein, CDR3 DNA. A D gene is named only where the DNA matches it firmly. Size tells how often a clone was seen (once, few, many) or the class of an expanded clone, and some rows leave it out.

v_gene: TRBV7-9; d_gene: .; abundance: .; j_gene: TRBJ2-7; CDR3aa: CASSLEGTTTYEQYF; CDR3nt: TGTGCCAGCAGCTTAGAAGGGACAACCACCTACGAGCAGTACTTC
v_gene: TRBV5-1; d_gene: .; abundance: many; j_gene: TRBJ2-7; CDR3aa: CASSPNATPRSYEQYF; CDR3nt: TGCGCCAGCAGCCCGAACGCAACCCCTAGGTCCTACGAGCAGTACTTC
v_gene: TRBV18; d_gene: TRBD1; abundance: many; j_gene: TRBJ1-1; CDR3aa: CASSPPDRGYSGTEAFF; CDR3nt: TGTGCCAGCTCACCACCGGACAGGGGATACTCGGGCACTGAAGCTTTCTTT
v_gene: TRBV5-6; d_gene: .; abundance: many; j_gene: TRBJ1-1; CDR3aa: CASSFRTANTEAFF; CDR3nt: TGTGCCAGCAGCTTCCGAACAGCGAACACTGAAGCTTTCTTT
v_gene: TRBV7-2; d_gene: .; abundance: many; j_gene: TRBJ2-1; CDR3aa: CASSQAGKNEQFF; CDR3nt: TGTGCCAGCAGCCAAGCGGGCAAGAATGAGCAGTTCTTC
v_gene: TRBV5-1; d_gene: .; abundance: many; j_gene: TRBJ2-7; CDR3aa: CASSLSGPYEQYF; CDR3nt: TGTGCCAGCAGCTTGAGTGGCCCCTACGAGCAGTACTTC
v_gene: TRBV20-1; d_gene: .; abundance: .; j_gene: TRBJ1-5; CDR3aa: CSATRTSLTGNQPQHF; CDR3nt: TGCAGTGCAACTAGGACATCTTTAACAGGCAATCAGCCCCAGCATTTT
v_gene: TRBV27; d_gene: TRBD2; abundance: few; j_gene: TRBJ2-1; CDR3aa: CASSSGAPEPSGTSHSEQFF; CDR3nt: TGTGCCAGCAGTTCCGGGGCGCCGGAACCCTCCGGGACTAGTCACAGTGAGCAGTTCTTC
v_gene: TRBV28; d_gene: .; abundance: many; j_gene: TRBJ2-2; CDR3aa: CASRSGAYIVTGELFF; CDR3nt: TGTGCCAGCAGGTCGGGGGCCTACATAGTAACCGGGGAGCTGTTTTTT
v_gene: TRBV6-2/TRBV6-3; d_gene: TRBD1; abundance: .; j_gene: TRBJ2-1; CDR3aa: CASPKNPGTVSYNEQFF; CDR3nt: TGTGCCAGCCCGAAAAACCCGGGGACAGTCTCCTACAATGAGCAGTTCTTC
v_gene: TRBV20-1; d_gene: .; abundance: few; j_gene: TRBJ2-3; CDR3aa: CSAGPGRSTDTQYF; CDR3nt: TGCAGTGCTGGCCCAGGGAGATCCACAGATACGCAGTATTTT
v_gene: TRBV12-5; d_gene: TRBD1; abundance: .; j_gene: TRBJ1-3; CDR3aa: CASGLVSPGQGTGNTIYF; CDR3nt: TGTGCTAGTGGTTTGGTCTCGCCGGGACAGGGAACTGGAAACACCATATATTTT
v_gene: TRBV20-1; d_gene: TRBD2; abundance: few; j_gene: TRBJ2-1; CDR3aa: CSARDRGSGRTYNEQFF; CDR3nt: TGCAGTGCTAGAGATCGCGGTAGCGGGAGGACCTACAATGAGCAGTTCTTC
v_gene: TRBV4-1; d_gene: TRBD2; abundance: few; j_gene: TRBJ2-5; CDR3aa: CASSPLAGPTETQYF; CDR3nt: TGCGCCAGCAGCCCCCTAGCGGGACCGACAGAGACCCAGTACTTC
v_gene: TRBV6-2/TRBV6-3; d_gene: .; abundance: many; j_gene: TRBJ1-1; CDR3aa: CASSYKLRNTEAFF; CDR3nt: TGTGCCAGCAGTTACAAGCTTCGGAACACTGAAGCTTTCTTT
v_gene: TRBV12-3/TRBV12-4; d_gene: .; abundance: few; j_gene: TRBJ2-5; CDR3aa: CASSEGQPGSETQYF; CDR3nt: TGTGCCAGCAGCGAAGGACAGCCAGGATCGGAGACCCAGTACTTC
v_gene: TRBV24-1; d_gene: TRBD1; abundance: many; j_gene: TRBJ1-4; CDR3aa: CATSDAGQGSEKLFF; CDR3nt: TGTGCCACCAGTGACGCAGGACAGGGGAGTGAAAAACTGTTTTTT
v_gene: TRBV18; d_gene: TRBD2; abundance: .; j_gene: TRBJ2-1; CDR3aa: CASSKGGRAPQQFF; CDR3nt: TGTGCCAGCTCTAAAGGCGGGAGGGCCCCCCAGCAGTTCTTC
v_gene: TRBV19; d_gene: .; abundance: .; j_gene: TRBJ2-1; CDR3aa: CASSIRGINEQFF; CDR3nt: TGTGCCAGTAGTATCCGAGGAATCAATGAGCAGTTCTTC
v_gene: TRBV19; d_gene: .; abundance: .; j_gene: TRBJ2-1; CDR3aa: CASSIRGRVNNEQFF; CDR3nt: TGTGCCAGTAGTATTAGGGGGAGGGTTAACAATGAGCAGTTCTTC
v_gene: TRBV14; d_gene: .; abundance: .; j_gene: TRBJ1-3; CDR3aa: CASGPTSGLRNTIYF; CDR3nt: TGTGCCAGCGGCCCCACGAGCGGGTTAAGAAACACCATATATTTT
v_gene: TRBV28; d_gene: TRBD1; abundance: .; j_gene: TRBJ1-3; CDR3aa: CASKQDGQVLGNTIYF; CDR3nt: TGTGCCAGCAAGCAGGATGGACAGGTTTTAGGAAACACCATATATTTT
v_gene: TRBV6-2/TRBV6-3; d_gene: .; abundance: many; j_gene: TRBJ1-1; CDR3aa: CASSLNRETEAFF; CDR3nt: TGTGCCAGCAGTCTGAACAGGGAAACTGAAGCTTTCTTT
v_gene: TRBV30; d_gene: TRBD1; abundance: many; j_gene: TRBJ2-7; CDR3aa: CAWSRGTGVSYEQYF; CDR3nt: TGTGCCTGGAGTCGGGGGACAGGGGTGTCCTACGAGCAGTACTTC
v_gene: TRBV6-1; d_gene: TRBD2; abundance: .; j_gene: TRBJ2-2; CDR3aa: CASKPLAGVSDTGELFF; CDR3nt: TGTGCCAGCAAACCACTAGCGGGGGTATCGGACACCGGGGAGCTGTTTTTT
v_gene: TRBV12-3/TRBV12-4; d_gene: .; abundance: .; j_gene: TRBJ2-2; CDR3aa: CASSHGGQVGGGELFF; CDR3nt: TGTGCCAGCAGCCATGGCGGACAGGTGGGAGGCGGGGAGCTGTTTTTT
v_gene: TRBV5-1; d_gene: .; abundance: few; j_gene: TRBJ2-2; CDR3aa: CASSEGSTGELFF; CDR3nt: TGCGCCAGCAGCGAAGGATCTACCGGGGAGCTGTTTTTT
v_gene: TRBV15; d_gene: TRBD1; abundance: few; j_gene: TRBJ2-5; CDR3aa: CATSRDRQGEETQYF; CDR3nt: TGTGCCACCAGCAGAGATCGACAGGGGGAAGAGACCCAGTACTTC
v_gene: TRBV5-6; d_gene: TRBD1; abundance: few; j_gene: TRBJ2-3; CDR3aa: CASSPDLTGDPYTQYF; CDR3nt: TGTGCCAGCAGCCCGGATTTGACAGGGGATCCGTATACGCAGTATTTT
v_gene: TRBV6-1; d_gene: .; abundance: few; j_gene: TRBJ1-1; CDR3aa: CASSDRSRQTGRTEAFF; CDR3nt: TGTGCCAGCAGTGATAGAAGCCGACAGACAGGTAGGACTGAAGCTTTCTTT
v_gene: TRBV19; d_gene: TRBD1; abundance: few; j_gene: TRBJ1-5; CDR3aa: CASSRGQGNQPQHF; CDR3nt: TGTGCCAGTAGTAGGGGACAGGGAAATCAGCCCCAGCATTTT
v_gene: TRBV9; d_gene: .; abundance: .; j_gene: TRBJ2-1; CDR3aa: CASSVAGKGQFF; CDR3nt: TGTGCCAGCAGCGTAGCCGGGAAGGGGCAGTTCTTC
v_gene: TRBV12-3/TRBV12-4; d_gene: TRBD1; abundance: many; j_gene: TRBJ2-7; CDR3aa: CASRSGTGSWEQYF; CDR3nt: TGTGCCAGCAGGTCCGGGACAGGGTCATGGGAGCAGTACTTC
v_gene: TRBV11-1; d_gene: TRBD2; abundance: few; j_gene: TRBJ2-1; CDR3aa: CAGSLGTRGFDEQFF; CDR3nt: TGTGCCGGCAGCTTGGGGACTAGAGGTTTCGATGAGCAGTTCTTC
v_gene: TRBV24-1; d_gene: .; abundance: .; j_gene: TRBJ2-7; CDR3aa: CAKDGGYEQHF; CDR3nt: TGTGCCAAGGATGGTGGCTACGAGCAGCACTTC
v_gene: TRBV27; d_gene: TRBD1; abundance: many; j_gene: TRBJ2-3; CDR3aa: CASSRTGYGTDTQYF; CDR3nt: TGTGCCAGCAGTCGGACAGGGTACGGCACAGATACGCAGTATTTT
v_gene: TRBV28; d_gene: TRBD2; abundance: many; j_gene: TRBJ2-1; CDR3aa: CASTGLAGGQFF; CDR3nt: TGTGCCAGCACGGGATTAGCGGGAGGTCAGTTCTTC
v_gene: TRBV4-1; d_gene: TRBD2; abundance: .; j_gene: TRBJ2-7; CDR3aa: CASSQDVLAGGPGEQYF; CDR3nt: TGCGCCAGCAGCCAAGACGTCCTAGCGGGAGGGCCGGGGGAGCAGTACTTC
v_gene: TRBV5-6; d_gene: TRBD1; abundance: .; j_gene: TRBJ1-6; CDR3aa: CASSRVDRGINSPLHF; CDR3nt: TGTGCCAGCAGCAGGGTCGACAGGGGAATTAATTCACCCCTCCACTTT
v_gene: TRBV20-1; d_gene: .; abundance: .; j_gene: TRBJ2-7; CDR3aa: CSARDSGEQYF; CDR3nt: TGCAGTGCTAGAGATTCGGGCGAGCAGTACTTC
v_gene: TRBV28; d_gene: .; abundance: few; j_gene: TRBJ2-7; CDR3aa: CATLQGYEQYF; CDR3nt: TGTGCCACCCTACAGGGCTACGAGCAGTACTTC
v_gene: TRBV11-2; d_gene: .; abundance: many; j_gene: TRBJ2-7; CDR3aa: CASSFSQGLTYEQYF; CDR3nt: TGTGCCAGCAGCTTTAGTCAGGGCCTGACCTACGAGCAGTACTTC
v_gene: TRBV2; d_gene: TRBD2; abundance: many; j_gene: TRBJ2-7; CDR3aa: CASTTAGGGEQYF; CDR3nt: TGTGCCAGCACGACAGCGGGAGGCGGTGAGCAGTACTTC
v_gene: TRBV7-8; d_gene: .; abundance: many; j_gene: TRBJ2-1; CDR3aa: CASSLAVLTRKSYNEQFF; CDR3nt: TGTGCCAGCAGCCTAGCCGTACTTACTAGGAAGTCCTACAATGAGCAGTTCTTC
v_gene: TRBV30; d_gene: .; abundance: few; j_gene: TRBJ1-5; CDR3aa: CAWNLGGSNQPQHF; CDR3nt: TGTGCCTGGAACCTGGGAGGTAGCAATCAGCCCCAGCATTTT
v_gene: TRBV6-1; d_gene: TRBD2; abundance: .; j_gene: TRBJ2-7; CDR3aa: CASAPGLAGPYEQYF; CDR3nt: TGTGCCAGCGCCCCAGGGCTAGCGGGGCCCTACGAGCAGTACTTC
v_gene: TRBV20-1; d_gene: .; abundance: .; j_gene: TRBJ1-5; CDR3aa: CSGSASGQGNQPQHF; CDR3nt: TGCAGTGGCTCGGCTTCCGGGCAGGGCAATCAGCCCCAGCATTTT
v_gene: TRBV29-1; d_gene: .; abundance: few; j_gene: TRBJ1-1; CDR3aa: CSVAGGIMNTEAFF; CDR3nt: TGCAGCGTTGCCGGGGGGATTATGAACACTGAAGCTTTCTTT
v_gene: TRBV28; d_gene: TRBD1; abundance: many; j_gene: TRBJ2-1; CDR3aa: CASSSRTGGWEQFF; CDR3nt: TGTGCCAGCAGTTCACGGACAGGGGGCTGGGAGCAGTTCTTC
v_gene: TRBV5-1; d_gene: TRBD2; abundance: many; j_gene: TRBJ2-1; CDR3aa: CASSLAPSGRTYNEQFF; CDR3nt: TGCGCCAGCAGCTTGGCACCTAGCGGGAGGACCTACAATGAGCAGTTCTTC
v_gene: TRBV24-1; d_gene: .; abundance: few; j_gene: TRBJ2-7; CDR3aa: CATGTPGEQYF; CDR3nt: TGTGCCACCGGAACACCCGGCGAGCAGTACTTC